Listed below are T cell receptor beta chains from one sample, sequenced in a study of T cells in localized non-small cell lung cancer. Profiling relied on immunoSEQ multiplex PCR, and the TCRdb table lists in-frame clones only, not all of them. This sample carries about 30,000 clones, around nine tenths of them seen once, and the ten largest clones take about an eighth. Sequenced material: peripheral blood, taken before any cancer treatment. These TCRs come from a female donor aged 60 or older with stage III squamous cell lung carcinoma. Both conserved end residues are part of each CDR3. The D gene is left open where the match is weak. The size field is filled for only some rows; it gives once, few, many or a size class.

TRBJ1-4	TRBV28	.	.	TGTGCCAGCAGTTCAACGAAATCAACTAATGAAAAACTGTTTTTT	CASSSTKSTNEKLFF
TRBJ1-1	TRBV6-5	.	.	TGTGCCAGCAGTTACTCGATTGAGGACACTGAAGCTTTCTTT	CASSYSIEDTEAFF
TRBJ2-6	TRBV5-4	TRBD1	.	TGTGCCAGCAGCCCGGACAGGTCCTCTGGGGCCAACGTCCTGACTTTC	CASSPDRSSGANVLTF
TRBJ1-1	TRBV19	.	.	TGTGCCAGTAGTATAGGCGGCACAATGAACACTGAAGCTTTCTTT	CASSIGGTMNTEAFF
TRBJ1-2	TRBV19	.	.	TGTGCCAGTAGTATAGCACGGGGAGAGGGCTACACCTTC	CASSIARGEGYTF
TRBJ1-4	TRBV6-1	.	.	TGTGCCAGCAGCCTGGGAGGTGAGGGGGGGGAAAAACTGTTTTTT	CASSLGGEGGEKLFF
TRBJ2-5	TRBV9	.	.	TGTGCCAGCACCCAAATAACCCAGTACTTC	CASTQITQYF
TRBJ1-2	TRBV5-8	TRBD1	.	TGTGCCAGCAGCTCACAGGGGAACTATGGCTACACCTTC	CASSSQGNYGYTF
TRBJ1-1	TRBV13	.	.	TGTGCCAGCAGCTCACAGGGCTACACTGAAGCTTTCTTT	CASSSQGYTEAFF
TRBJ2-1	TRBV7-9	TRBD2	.	TGTGCCAGCAGCACCCTAGCGGGAGGTTACAATGAGCAGTTCTTC	CASSTLAGGYNEQFF
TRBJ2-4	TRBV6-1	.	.	TGTGCCACTAGTATTGGGCTGGGGGGCGACATTCAGTACTTC	CATSIGLGGDIQYF
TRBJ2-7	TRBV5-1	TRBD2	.	TGCGCCAGCAGCTTCGTCTCATGGCGGGAGAGCTACGAGCAGTACTTC	CASSFVSWRESYEQYF
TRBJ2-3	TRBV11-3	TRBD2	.	TGTGCCAGCAGCTTGGGGGGACTAGCGGGCACAGATACGCAGTATTTT	CASSLGGLAGTDTQYF
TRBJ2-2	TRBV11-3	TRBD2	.	TGTGCCAGCAGCCCCAGGACTAGCGTGGGGACCGGGGAGCTGTTTTTT	CASSPRTSVGTGELFF
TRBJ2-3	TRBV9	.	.	TGTGCCAGCAGCGTAGGCAGGGGCACAGATACGCAGTATTTT	CASSVGRGTDTQYF
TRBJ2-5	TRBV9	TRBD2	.	TGTGCCAGCAGCTCCCGGACTAGCCCAGGGACCCAGTACTTC	CASSSRTSPGTQYF
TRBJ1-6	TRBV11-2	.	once	TGTGCCAGCAGCTTAGAAGGGTCCAGCTGGGCACCCCTCCACTTT	CASSLEGSSWAPLHF
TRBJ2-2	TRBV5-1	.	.	TGCGCCAGCAGTGCAGGGCAGGTCTCCGGGGAGCTGTTTTTT	CASSAGQVSGELFF
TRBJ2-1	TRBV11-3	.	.	TGTGCCAGCAGCTTAGATCAAAGCTACAATGAGCAGTTCTTC	CASSLDQSYNEQFF
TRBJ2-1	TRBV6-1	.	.	TGTGCCAGCAGTGAACCCCCCTACAATGAGCAGTTCTTC	CASSEPPYNEQFF
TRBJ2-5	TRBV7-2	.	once	TGTGCCAGCAGCTTATCTCGGCAAGAGACCCAGTACTTC	CASSLSRQETQYF
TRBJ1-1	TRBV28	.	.	TGTGCCAGCACGGTCGGAGGGACTCCCGAAGCTTTCTTT	CASTVGGTPEAFF
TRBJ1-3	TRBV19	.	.	TGTGCCAGTAGTATAGGCGTGGGACCTACTGGAAACACCATATATTTT	CASSIGVGPTGNTIYF
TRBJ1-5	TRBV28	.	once	TGTGCCAGCAGTCACGATCCGCAGGCCCTGGGCAATCAGCCCCAGCATTTT	CASSHDPQALGNQPQHF